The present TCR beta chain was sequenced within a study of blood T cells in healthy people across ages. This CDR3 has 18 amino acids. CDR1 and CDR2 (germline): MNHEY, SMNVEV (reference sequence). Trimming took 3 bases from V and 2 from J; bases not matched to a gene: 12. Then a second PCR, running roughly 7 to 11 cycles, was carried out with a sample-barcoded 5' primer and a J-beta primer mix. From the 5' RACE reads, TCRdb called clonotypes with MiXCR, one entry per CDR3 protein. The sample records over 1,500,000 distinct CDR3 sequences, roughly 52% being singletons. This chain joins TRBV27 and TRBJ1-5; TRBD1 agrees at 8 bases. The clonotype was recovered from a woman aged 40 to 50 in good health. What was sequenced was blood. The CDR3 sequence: CASSFGAADRDGNQPQHF. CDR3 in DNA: TGTGCCAGCAGTTTCGGGGCTGCGGACAGGGATGGCAATCAGCCCCAGCATTTT.